A single sample gave rise to the 3 T cell receptor beta chains below, sequenced in a study of CD8 T cells in Susac syndrome. A quantity of about 0.5 to 1 ug RNA underwent reverse transcription using random hexamers. Each CDR3 protein gets one entry after TCRdb re-called the immunoSEQ multiplex PCR reads with MiXCR. Seen here are 110,000 to 150,000 distinct CDR3 sequences, almost 96% observed once, and the top ten hold 0.065% to 0.095%. The sample taken for sequencing was CD4+ T cells from PBMCs. The receptors here all came from a human donor with Susac syndrome.

This chain joins TRBV7-9 and TRBJ2-1, with 7 bases that match TRBD1. Unmatched junction bases numbered 12, after V lost 5 bases and J lost 5 bases. Germline assignment: CDR1 SEHNR and CDR2 FQNEAQ (reference sequence). The CDR3 covers 16 residues. CDR3 amino acids: CASSPWGRTGDNEQFF. DNA of the CDR3: TGTGCCAGCAGCCCTTGGGGGAGAACAGGGGACAATGAGCAGTTCTTC.

The chain uses TRBV7-9 and TRBJ1-6, with a tentative D call TRBD1 (5 bases). The CDR3 is 13 amino acids. Trimming pared 5 bases from V and 10 bases from J, leaving 12 bases between. From germline, CDR1 is SEHNR and CDR2 FQNEAQ (reference sequence). The CDR3 reads CASSRRGGSPLHF. For the CDR3, the DNA is TGTGCCAGCAGCCGCCGCGGGGGATCACCCCTCCACTTT.

CDR3 DNA sequence: TGTGCCAGCAGTACCGCGGGCCAGTACTTC. This translates into CASSTAGQYF. V and J are TRBV7-8 and TRBJ2-7; perhaps TRBD2 as D (5 bases). Looked up from germline, CDR1 is SGHVS and CDR2 is FQNEAQ. The V and J ends lost 6 bases and 10 bases respectively, with 10 bases between them. The CDR3 spans 10 residues. Drawing the rest from reference TRBV7-8 and TRBJ2-7, the complete variable domain is GAGVSQSPRYKVAKRGQDVALRCDPISGHVSLFWYQQALGQGPEFLTYFQNEAQLDKSGLPSDRFFAERPEGSVSTLKIQRTQQEDSAVYLCASSTAGQYFGPGTRLTVT.